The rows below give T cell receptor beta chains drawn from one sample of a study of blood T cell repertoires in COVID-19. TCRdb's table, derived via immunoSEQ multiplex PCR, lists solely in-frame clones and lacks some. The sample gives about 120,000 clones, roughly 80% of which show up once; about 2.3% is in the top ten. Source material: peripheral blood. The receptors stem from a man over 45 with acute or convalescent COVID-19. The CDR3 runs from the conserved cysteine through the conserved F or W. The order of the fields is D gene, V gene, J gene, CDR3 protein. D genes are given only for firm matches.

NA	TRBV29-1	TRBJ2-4	CSVPDSGNIQYF
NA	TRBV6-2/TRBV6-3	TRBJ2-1	CASSYSRAGEQFF
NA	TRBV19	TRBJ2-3	CASRQAGDTQYF
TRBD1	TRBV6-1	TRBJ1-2	CASSDTGAARYGYTF
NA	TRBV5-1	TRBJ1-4	CASSLTSGEKLFF
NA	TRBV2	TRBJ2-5	CASSDLAGAPGTQYF
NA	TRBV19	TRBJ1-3	CASSPAGSGNTIYF
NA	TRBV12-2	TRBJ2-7	CASRLAGLANYEQYF
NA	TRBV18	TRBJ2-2	CASSPLQDTGELFF
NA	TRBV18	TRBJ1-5	CASSSGQLNYQPQHF
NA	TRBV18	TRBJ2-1	CASSPPVSGRHNEQFF
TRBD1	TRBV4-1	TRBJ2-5	CASSQEGQTSDRETQYF
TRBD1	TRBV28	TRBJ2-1	CASSFFWTGANEQFF